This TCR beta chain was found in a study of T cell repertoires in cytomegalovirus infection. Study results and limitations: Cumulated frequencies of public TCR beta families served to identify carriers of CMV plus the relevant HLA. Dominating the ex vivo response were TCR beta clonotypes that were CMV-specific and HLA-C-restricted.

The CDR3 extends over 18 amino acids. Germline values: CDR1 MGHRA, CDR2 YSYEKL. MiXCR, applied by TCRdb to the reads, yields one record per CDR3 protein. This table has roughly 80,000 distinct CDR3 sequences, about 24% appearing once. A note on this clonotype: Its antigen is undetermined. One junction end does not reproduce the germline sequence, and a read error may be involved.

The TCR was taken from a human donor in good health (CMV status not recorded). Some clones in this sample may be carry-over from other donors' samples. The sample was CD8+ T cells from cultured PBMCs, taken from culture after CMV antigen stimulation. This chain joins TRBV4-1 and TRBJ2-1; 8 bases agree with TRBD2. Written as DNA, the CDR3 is TGCGCCAGCAGCCAAGAAGATAGGACTAGCTCCCCGGGGTATGAGCAGCTCTTC. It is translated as CASSQEDRTSSPGYEQLF.